Listed here is a single T cell receptor beta chain. No antigen is known for it. Amplification by 5'RACE using constant-segment primers produced TCR alpha and TCR beta cDNA libraries that carried sample barcodes and UMIs. TCRdb re-derived calls from the 5' RACE reads in MiXCR, one entry per CDR3 protein. The sample has roughly 100,000 distinct CDR3 sequences, about 12% seen once. These data belong to a study of T-cell memory formation after mild COVID-19. Study information: Each donor largely had its own TCR clusters.

Germline V gene data show CDR1 as SGDLS and CDR2 as YYNGEE. V lost 0 bases, J lost 3 bases, and 1 base stayed unmatched. The CDR3 sequence is 14 residues long. Points from the study as a whole: Cross-reactive memory appears to have joined, as suggested by some responding clones showing up in pre-infection memory.

This sequence originates from an adult woman who had mild COVID-19 (a few samples of this study predate the infection). Cell type and time point are not known. This chain uses TRBV9 with TRBJ2-7; 9 bases are shared with TRBD1. Sequenced material: PBMCs or a T cell subset sorted from them (not recorded which). CDR3 protein: CASSVGDRDYEQYF. The CDR3 nucleotides read TGTGCCAGCAGCGTAGGGGACAGGGACTACGAGCAGTACTTC.